This T cell receptor (beta chain) stems from a study of cytomegalovirus exposure and HLA in healthy donors. Turning to the study itself: Drawn from HLA-typed donors, 65 million to 100 million unique TCRs were held in an early data release. Genotyping of more than 300 donors showed that over 65% belonged to the Caucasian-associated ancestry cluster.

Comments on this clone: As yet, its antigen is unknown.

The CDR3 runs 15 residues. V was shortened by 0 bases and J by 6 bases, with 16 bases between the two germline ends. The germline gives CDR1 SGHRS, CDR2 YFSETQ. Study results and caveats: A prior analysis recorded that most TCR beta V segments were productive about 90% or about 30% of the time.

The PCR ran on 60 Vbeta and 13 Jbeta primers. Clones were read by immunoSEQ multiplex PCR, and TCRdb kept only the in-frame ones, dropping some. This table has roughly 190,000 clones, around three quarters appearing once. The source of this sequence is a woman aged 25-40 years in good health and CMV-seropositive. The sequenced sample was PBMCs. This chain links TRBV5-1 with TRBJ2-7; maybe TRBD2 (5 bases). CDR3 DNA sequence: TGCGCCAGCAGCTTGGCCGGCAAATCAGGACTCGAGCAGTACTTC. It translates to CASSLAGKSGLEQYF. The complete variable domain, with remaining parts taken from reference TRBV5-1 and TRBJ2-7, reads KAGVTQTPRYLIKTRGQQVTLSCSPISGHRSVSWYQQTPGQGLQFLFEYFSETQRNKGNFPGRFSGRQFSNSRSEMNVSTLELGDSALYLCASSLAGKSGLEQYFGPGTRLTVT.